Included here is one TCR beta chain sequence, with context. This clonotype was detected a few times. The target of this receptor is not known. No base quality values were provided; no much bigger clone lies one nucleotide off. The library relied on PCR. Sequencing was performed on an Illumina HiSeq 2500. TCR library preparation used molecular barcoding, with unique molecular identifiers applied to normalize quantification of the TCRbeta repertoire. The public sequencing data were trimmed at Q25 with fastp and processed into clonotypes with MiXCR by TCRdb, which kept only in-frame beta chains. Rows are combined by CDR3 protein, so each entry shows the most common genes and DNA. The sample contains 780,000 or so distinct CDR3 sequences, roughly 15% of them found a single time. Approximately 4.5% of the sample goes to the ten largest clones. The treatment or condition label for this specimen denotes: allogeneic hematopoietic cell transplantation with graft depleted of TCRalphabeta T cells and CD19 B cells. Transplant recipients were children who received TCRalphabeta/CD19-depleted allogeneic hematopoietic cell grafts.

V and J lose 0 bases and 9 bases, and a span of 9 bases separates them. Looking up the germline V gene yields CDR1 MGHRA and CDR2 YSYEKL. Reading from cysteine to phenylalanine, the CDR3 counts 13 amino acids. CDR3 DNA is the only sequence kept; it has 39 bases, read in frame from the first base. This sample was included in a study of T-cell reconstitution after alpha-beta-depleted transplantation in children (dated by TCRdb to the mid-2010s). With regard to the full study: Using TCR repertoire profiling, the study quantitatively followed how T-cell immune reconstitution unfolded in children after TCRalphabeta/CD19-depleted allogeneic hematopoietic cell transplantation.

Points the paper makes about the study in general: Over the following months the frequencies of hyperexpanded clones went down, and after one year T-cell counts and TCRbeta diversity were mostly credited to newly produced T cells. In some patients, high TCRbeta diversity at day 60 was attributed to recipient T cells and intrathymic progenitors that had survived conditioning. The apparently early alphabetaT-cell count recovery about two months after transplant was reportedly dependent on only several hundred rapidly expanded clones derived from non-depleted graft cells.

The chain is made from TRBV4-1 and TRBJ2-1; the D gene cannot be resolved reliably. The sample here was PBMCs, mostly from graft donor cells, taken 360 days after TCRalphabeta/CD19-depleted stem cell transplant. The clonotype comes from a male patient younger than 18 who had a stem cell transplant for acute lymphoblastic leukemia, so the T cells may come from the graft donor. The CDR3 region reads CASSQDPYFEQFF. The sequence in DNA is TGCGCCAGCAGCCAAGATCCGTACTTTGAGCAGTTCTTC.